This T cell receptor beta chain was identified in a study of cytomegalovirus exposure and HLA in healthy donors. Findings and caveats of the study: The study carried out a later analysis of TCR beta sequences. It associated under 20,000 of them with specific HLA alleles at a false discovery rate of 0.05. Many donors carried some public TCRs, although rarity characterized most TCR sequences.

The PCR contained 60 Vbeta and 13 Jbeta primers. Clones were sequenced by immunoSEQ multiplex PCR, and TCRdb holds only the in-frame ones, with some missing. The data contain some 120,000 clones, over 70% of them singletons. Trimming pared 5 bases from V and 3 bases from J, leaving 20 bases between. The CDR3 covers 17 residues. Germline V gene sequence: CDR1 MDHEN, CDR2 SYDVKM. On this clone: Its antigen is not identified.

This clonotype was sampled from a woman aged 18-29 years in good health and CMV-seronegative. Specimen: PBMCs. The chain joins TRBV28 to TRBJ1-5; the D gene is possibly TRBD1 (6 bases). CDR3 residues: CASSPQPTGQSNQPQHF. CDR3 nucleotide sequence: TGTGCCAGCAGTCCGCAACCGACCGGACAGTCCAATCAGCCCCAGCATTTT.